This T cell receptor (beta chain) was documented in a study of cytomegalovirus exposure and HLA in healthy donors. The CDR3 has 17 amino acids. J lost 7 bases, V lost 2 bases, and 9 bases had no gene match. Germline CDR1 is SGHTA and CDR2 is FQGNSA. It was with 60 Vbeta and 13 Jbeta primers that the PCR ran. Profiling relied on immunoSEQ multiplex PCR, and the TCRdb table lists in-frame clones only, not all of them. The profile shows some 120,000 clones, 70% to 80% of them singletons. The V gene is TRBV7-2, the J gene TRBJ2-2; 11 nucleotides agree with TRBD2. This TCR was recovered from a woman in her forties or fifties in good health and CMV-seropositive. Sequencing input: PBMCs. The CDR3 nucleotides read TGTGCCAGCAGCTTACATACTAGCGGGAGTTTGGTCGGGGAGCTGTTTTTT. Translation gives CASSLHTSGSLVGELFF.